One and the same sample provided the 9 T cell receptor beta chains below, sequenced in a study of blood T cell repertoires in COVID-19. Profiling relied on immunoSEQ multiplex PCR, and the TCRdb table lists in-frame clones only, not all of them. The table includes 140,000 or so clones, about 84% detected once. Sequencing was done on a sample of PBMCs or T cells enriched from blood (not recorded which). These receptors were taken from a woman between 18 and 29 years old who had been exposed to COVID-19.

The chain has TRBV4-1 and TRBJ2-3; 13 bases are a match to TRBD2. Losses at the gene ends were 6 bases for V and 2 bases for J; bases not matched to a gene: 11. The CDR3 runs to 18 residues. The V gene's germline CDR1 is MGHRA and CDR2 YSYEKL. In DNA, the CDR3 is TGCGCCAGCAGACAACTAGCGGGAGGGAAAATGCTCACAGATACGCAGTATTTT. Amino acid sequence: CASRQLAGGKMLTDTQYF.

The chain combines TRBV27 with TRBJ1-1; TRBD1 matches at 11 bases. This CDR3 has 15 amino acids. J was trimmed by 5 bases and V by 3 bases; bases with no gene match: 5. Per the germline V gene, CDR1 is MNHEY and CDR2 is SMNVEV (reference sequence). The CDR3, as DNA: TGTGCCAGCAGTTTTAGGACAGGGGGCAGGACTGAAGCTTTCTTT. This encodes CASSFRTGGRTEAFF.

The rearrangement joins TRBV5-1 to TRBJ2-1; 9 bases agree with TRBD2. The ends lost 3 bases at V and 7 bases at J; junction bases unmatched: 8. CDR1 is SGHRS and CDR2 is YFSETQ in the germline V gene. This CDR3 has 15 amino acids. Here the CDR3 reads CASSYSAGGGNEQFF. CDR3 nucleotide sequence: TGCGCCAGCAGCTACTCGGCGGGAGGGGGTAATGAGCAGTTCTTC.

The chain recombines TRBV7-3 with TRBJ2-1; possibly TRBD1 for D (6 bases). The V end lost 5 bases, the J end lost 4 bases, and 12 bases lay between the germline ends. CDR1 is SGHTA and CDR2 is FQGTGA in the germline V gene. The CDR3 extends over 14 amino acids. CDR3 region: CASSQGQQYNEQFF. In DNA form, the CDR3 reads TGTGCCAGCAGCCAAGGACAGCAGTACAATGAGCAGTTCTTC.

The CDR3 DNA reads TGTGCCAGCTCACCACCTGGGCCTAGCGGAGACAATGAGCAGTTCTTC. Amino acid sequence: CASSPPGPSGDNEQFF. The V call is TRBV18, the J call TRBJ2-1, with TRBD2 matching over 7 bases. Germline V gene sequence: CDR1 KGHSH, CDR2 LQKENI. V lost 0 bases and J lost 5; bases outside the gene matches: 7. This CDR3 is built from 16 residues.

CDR3: CAWAAGRDTQYF. CDR3 nucleotides: TGTGCCTGGGCGGCAGGTCGTGATACGCAGTATTTT. The chain combines TRBV30 with TRBJ2-3; D unresolved. Germline CDR1 and CDR2: GTSNPN and SVGIG (reference sequence). This CDR3 is built from 12 residues. Trimming took 5 bases from V and 6 from J, leaving 12 bases between them.

The CDR3 reads CASSYSINTGELFF. The CDR3 DNA reads as TGTGCCAGCAGTTACTCTATCAACACCGGGGAGCTGTTTTTT. This chain connects TRBV6-2 or TRBV6-3 to TRBJ2-2; D is ambiguous. Trimming pared 0 bases from V and 2 bases from J, leaving 4 bases between. Germline CDR1 reads MNHEY; CDR2 reads SVGEGT. The CDR3 sequence is 14 residues long.

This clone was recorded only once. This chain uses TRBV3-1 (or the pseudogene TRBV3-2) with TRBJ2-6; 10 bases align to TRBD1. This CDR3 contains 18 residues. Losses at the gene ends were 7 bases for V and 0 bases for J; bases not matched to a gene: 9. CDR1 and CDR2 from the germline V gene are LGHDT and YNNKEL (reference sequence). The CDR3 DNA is TGTGCCAGCATGCCCCTAGGACAGGGGGGCTCTGGGGCCAACGTCCTGACTTTC. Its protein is CASMPLGQGGSGANVLTF.

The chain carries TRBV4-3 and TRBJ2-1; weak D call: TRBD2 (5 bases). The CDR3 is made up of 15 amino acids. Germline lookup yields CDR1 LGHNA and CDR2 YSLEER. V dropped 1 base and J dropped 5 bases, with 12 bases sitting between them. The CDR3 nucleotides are TGCGCCAGCAGCCAAGTATGGCGGGTGAACAATGAGCAGTTCTTC. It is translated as CASSQVWRVNNEQFF.